This T cell receptor beta chain was sequenced for a study of persistence of HIV-infected CD4 T cells. This clone was picked up one time. Its antigen remains unknown. The CDR3 contains 14 residues. V dropped 6 bases and J dropped 8; count of bases not matched to a gene: 7. Germline V gene sequence: CDR1 MNHEY, CDR2 SMNVEV (reference sequence). Nonspecific anti-CD3/anti-CD28 bead stimulation represents the broad CD4+ T cell repertoire. Sorting selected CD4+ T cells upregulating both CD40 ligand and CD69. The libraries were made with immunoSEQ version 4 in survey mode. This table comes from immunoSEQ multiplex PCR, and its TCRdb copy is limited to in-frame clones, with some not included. The data show tens of thousands of clones, around 90% seen once.

The TCR originated in an adult woman with HIV who was CMV-seropositive. The chain has TRBV27 and TRBJ1-6, with 7 bases aligning to TRBD1. The starting material was CD4+ T cells sorted from PBMCs after approximately 20-hour stimulation, obtained from a patient who received antiretroviral therapy. CDR3 coding DNA: TGTGCCAGCAGGATCCGGGACAGTCATTCACCCCTCCACTTT. Translated: CASRIRDSHSPLHF.